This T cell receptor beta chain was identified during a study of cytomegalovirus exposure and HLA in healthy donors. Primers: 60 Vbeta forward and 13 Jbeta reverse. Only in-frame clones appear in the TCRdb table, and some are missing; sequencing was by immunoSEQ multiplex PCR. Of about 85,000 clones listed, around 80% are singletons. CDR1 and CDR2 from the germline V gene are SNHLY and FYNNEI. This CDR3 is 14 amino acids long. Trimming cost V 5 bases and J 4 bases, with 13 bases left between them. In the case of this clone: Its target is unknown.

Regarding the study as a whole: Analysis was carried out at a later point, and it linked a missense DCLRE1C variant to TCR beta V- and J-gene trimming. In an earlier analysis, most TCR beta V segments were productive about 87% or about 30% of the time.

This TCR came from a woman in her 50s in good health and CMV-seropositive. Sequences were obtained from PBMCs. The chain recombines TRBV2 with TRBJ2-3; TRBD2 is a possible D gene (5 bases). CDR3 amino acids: CASSPTGLSDTQYF. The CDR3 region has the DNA TGTGCCAGCAGTCCCACTGGACTGTCAGATACGCAGTATTTT.